These 18 T cell receptor beta chains originate from one sample sequenced in a study of blood T cell repertoires in COVID-19. Method: immunoSEQ multiplex PCR; TCRdb's copy keeps in-frame clones and lacks some. The sample shows approximately 180,000 clones, around 87% of them seen only once. The sequenced sample was peripheral blood. The receptors here all came from a middle-aged man with active or convalescent COVID-19.

The chain recombines TRBV5-6 with TRBJ2-5, with 7 bases identical to TRBD1. CDR3 length: 19 residues. Germline CDR1 is SGHDT and CDR2 is YYEEEE. J was trimmed by 4 bases and V by 0 bases; bases with no gene match: 18. CDR3 residues: CASSLGDRVGSLWGETQYF. CDR3 DNA sequence: TGTGCCAGCAGCTTGGGTGACAGGGTGGGGAGTTTATGGGGAGAGACCCAGTACTTC.

The chain is built from TRBV2 and TRBJ2-7; D is perhaps TRBD2 (5 bases). Per germline, CDR1 SNHLY and CDR2 FYNNEI. CDR3 length equals 14 residues. V was pared by 4 bases and J by 2 bases, with 12 bases between. The CDR3 bases are TGTGCCAGCAGTGGGTGGAGGTCGGCCTACGAGCAGTACTTC. Protein sequence: CASSGWRSAYEQYF.

The rearrangement links TRBV5-6 to TRBJ1-1; maybe TRBD1 (5 bases). The CDR3 is 16 amino acids. CDR1 is SGHDT, CDR2 YYEEEE, per germline. The ends were cut back, 2 bases at V and 2 bases at J, with 16 bases in the middle. CDR3 sequence (DNA): TGTGCCAGCAGCTTCCGAAGGGGCGAGATCAACACTGAAGCTTTCTTT. It specifies CASSFRRGEINTEAFF.

The chain is built from TRBV6-1 and TRBJ1-3; TRBD1 is a possible D gene (6 bases). The CDR3 runs to 16 residues. CDR1 is MNHNS, CDR2 SASEGT, per germline. The V end was cut by 3 bases, the J end by 2 bases, with 14 bases between. The CDR3: CASSEQDRVTGNTIYF. DNA for the CDR3: TGTGCCAGCAGTGAGCAGGACAGAGTAACTGGAAACACCATATATTTT.

V usage is TRBV20-1 and J usage is TRBJ2-3; TRBD2 matches 10 bases. The length of the CDR3 is 15 residues. V was clipped by 3 bases and J by 6 bases; unmatched bases: 9. Germline V lookup: CDR1 DFQATT, CDR2 SNEGSKA (reference sequence). In DNA form, the CDR3 reads TGCAGTGCTAGTTCCCGGCTAGCGGGGGCCGATACGCAGTATTTT. Translating gives CSASSRLAGADTQYF.

This clone appeared once. This chain links TRBV4-1 with TRBJ2-3, with TRBD1 matching over 9 bases. This CDR3 contains 15 residues. J was trimmed by 6 bases and V by 4 bases; bases with no gene match: 8. Germline-derived CDR1 and CDR2 are MGHRA and YSYEKL. The CDR3 loop reads CASSLEPDRGDTQYF. As DNA, the CDR3 is TGCGCCAGCAGCCTGGAACCGGACAGGGGTGATACGCAGTATTTT.

The chain links TRBV29-1 to TRBJ1-1, with 7 positions matching TRBD1. The trim removed 7 bases at V and 4 bases at J, leaving 9 bases unmatched. Germline V lookup: CDR1 SQVTM, CDR2 ANQGSEA. The CDR3 has 13 residues. The DNA for the CDR3 is TGCAGCGCAACTGACAGGGTAGGCACTGAAGCTTTCTTT. Translating it yields CSATDRVGTEAFF.

The chain employs TRBV5-4 and TRBJ1-3; D possibly corresponds to TRBD1 (6 bases). Germline lookup yields CDR1 SGHNT and CDR2 YYREEE (reference sequence). The CDR3 covers 16 residues. Trimming removed 4 bases at V and 0 bases at J, with 14 bases between. The CDR3, as DNA: TGTGCCAGCAGCCTACCGGGACATAGCTCTGGAAACACCATATATTTT. Its protein is CASSLPGHSSGNTIYF.

This clone was observed once. The V and J genes are TRBV6-5 and TRBJ1-2; D remains ambiguous. V lost 4 bases and J 0 bases, leaving 12 bases between the germline ends. The germline V gene has CDR1 MNHEY and CDR2 SVGAGI. This CDR3 contains 15 residues. The CDR3 DNA is TGTGCCAGCAGTTTACTCGGGGTCTCTAACTATGGCTACACCTTC. Its protein is CASSLLGVSNYGYTF.

The chain couples TRBV19 to TRBJ1-4; D not resolved. CDR3 length equals 13 residues. The V end was cut by 6 bases, the J end by 8 bases, with 13 bases between. Germline CDR1 is LNHDA and CDR2 is SQIVND (reference sequence). CDR3: CASRETAEEKLFF. The CDR3 DNA follows: TGTGCCAGTAGAGAGACGGCGGAGGAAAAACTGTTTTTT. Together with reference TRBV19 and TRBJ1-4, the CDR3 gives the full variable domain: DGGITQSPKYLFRKEGQNVTLSCEQNLNHDAMYWYRQDPGQGLRLIYYSQIVNDFQKGDIAEGYSVSREKKESFPLTVTSAQKNPTAFYLCASRETAEEKLFFGSGTQLSVL.

V gene TRBV12-3 or TRBV12-4 combines with J gene TRBJ1-5; possibly TRBD1 for D (5 bases). V gave up 5 bases and J gave up 4 bases, with 9 bases separating them. The CDR3 consists of 13 residues. DNA of the CDR3: TGTGCCAGCAGTGCAGGGAATAATCAGCCCCAGCATTTT. Its protein product is CASSAGNNQPQHF.

The V and J genes are TRBV2 and TRBJ2-1; TRBD2 agrees at 9 bases. Trimming cost V 6 bases and J 8 bases; bases outside gene matches: 14. This CDR3 has 16 residues. Germline V gene sequence: CDR1 SNHLY, CDR2 FYNNEI. CDR3 residues: CASSFYLAGIGDEQFF. The CDR3 DNA reads TGTGCCAGCAGCTTTTACCTAGCGGGGATAGGCGATGAGCAGTTCTTC. The full variable domain, completed using reference TRBV2 and TRBJ2-1, is EPEVTQTPSHQVTQMGQEVILRCVPISNHLYFYWYRQILGQKVEFLVSFYNNEISEKSEIFDDQFSVERPDGSNFTLKIRSTKLEDSAMYFCASSFYLAGIGDEQFFGPGTRLTVL.

V gene TRBV7-9 combines with J gene TRBJ2-5, with 7 bases aligning to TRBD1. Germline V lookup: CDR1 SEHNR, CDR2 FQNEAQ (reference sequence). With 0 bases clipped from V and 3 bases from J, the junction kept 1 base outside the gene matches. This CDR3 is built from 14 residues. As DNA, the CDR3 is TGTGCCAGCAGCTTAGCAGGGGGCAAAGAGACCCAGTACTTC. Amino acid sequence: CASSLAGGKETQYF.

In its sample, this clone was seen once. The V and J genes are TRBV30 and TRBJ2-2, with D tentatively TRBD2 (5 bases). V was pared by 0 bases and J by 6 bases, with 11 bases between. The CDR3 has 14 amino acids. Germline CDR1 and CDR2: GTSNPN and SVGIG (reference sequence). The CDR3 region has the DNA TGTGCCTGGAGTGTACGTCGGGATCCCGGGGAGCTGTTTTTT. Protein: CAWSVRRDPGELFF.

V and J are TRBV18 and TRBJ1-2, with D possibly TRBD1 on 6 matching bases. The V gene's germline CDR1 is KGHSH and CDR2 LQKENI. This CDR3 has 16 amino acids. With 3 bases removed from V and 2 bases from J, the gap between germline ends came to 16 bases. CDR3 region: CASSPNGGTRNYGYTF. The CDR3, as DNA: TGTGCCAGCTCACCTAACGGGGGGACAAGGAACTATGGCTACACCTTC.

V gene TRBV29-1 combines with J gene TRBJ1-1; D remains unclear. The CDR3 runs 12 residues. Germline V gene lookup returns CDR1 SQVTM and CDR2 ANQGSEA. The V gene lost 5 bases and the J gene lost 7 bases, with 14 bases spanning the gap. The CDR3 sequence: CSVLPEAGEAFF. The CDR3 region has the DNA TGCAGCGTTCTTCCAGAGGCGGGTGAAGCTTTCTTT.

The chain recombines TRBV15 with TRBJ1-4; 8 nucleotides line up with TRBD1. Unmatched junction bases numbered 9, after V lost 2 bases and J lost 7 bases. The CDR3 has 16 residues. Germline CDR1 and CDR2: LNHNV and YYDKDF (reference sequence). Here the CDR3 reads CATSRQAGGRGEKLFF. As DNA, the CDR3 is TGTGCCACCAGCAGACAAGCAGGGGGCAGGGGTGAAAAACTGTTTTTT.

This clone was counted only a few times. This rearrangement joins TRBV6-2 or TRBV6-3 to TRBJ1-5, with a tentative D call TRBD1 (5 bases). The CDR3 runs 17 residues. Germline assignment: CDR1 MNHEY and CDR2 SVGEGT. V gave up 4 bases and J gave up 4 bases, with 20 bases separating them. CDR3 protein: CASSSFNYRGPNQPQHF. In DNA, the CDR3 is TGTGCCAGCAGTTCCTTTAACTATAGGGGCCCTAATCAGCCCCAGCATTTT.